Included here is one T cell receptor beta chain sequence, with context. Its matching antigen is unknown. TCR beta CDR3 sequences were amplified from RNA transcripts. TCR CDR3 regions were first amplified by RT-PCR with HTBI primers. MiXCR, run by TCRdb on the multiplex PCR reads, gives a single entry per CDR3 protein. The data contain about 610,000 distinct CDR3 sequences, under 15% of them singletons. The data belong to a study of T cells in Graves' hyperthyroidism and ophthalmopathy. The source of the PBMCs was over 8.5 ml of fresh peripheral blood. General observations from the study: Blood also held most thyroid clonotypes expanded beyond 0.001.

The germline CDR1 and CDR2 sequences are SGHRS and YFSETQ. The CDR3 is 14 amino acids. V was cut by 3 bases and J by 2 bases, with 12 bases left in between. The sequence came from a woman aged 40 to 50 with Graves' ophthalmopathy. Material for sequencing was blood. V gene TRBV5-1 combines with J gene TRBJ2-7; the D is unclear. The CDR3 DNA reads TGCGCCAGCAGCTCTTCAGGAGCGCCCTACGAGCAGTACTTC. Translating it yields CASSSSGAPYEQYF.